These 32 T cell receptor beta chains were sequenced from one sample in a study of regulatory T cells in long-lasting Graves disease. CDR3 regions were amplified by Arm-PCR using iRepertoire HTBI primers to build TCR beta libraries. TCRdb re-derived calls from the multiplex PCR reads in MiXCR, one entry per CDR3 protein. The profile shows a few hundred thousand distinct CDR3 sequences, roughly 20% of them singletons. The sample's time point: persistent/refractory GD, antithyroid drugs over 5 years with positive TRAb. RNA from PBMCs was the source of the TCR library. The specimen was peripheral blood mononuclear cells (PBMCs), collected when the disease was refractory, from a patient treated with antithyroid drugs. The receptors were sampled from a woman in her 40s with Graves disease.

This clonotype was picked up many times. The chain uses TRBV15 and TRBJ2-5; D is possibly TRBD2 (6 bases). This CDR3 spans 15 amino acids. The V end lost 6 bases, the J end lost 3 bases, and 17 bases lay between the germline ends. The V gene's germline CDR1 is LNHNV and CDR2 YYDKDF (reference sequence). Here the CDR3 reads CATRGGQISEETQYF. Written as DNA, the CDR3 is TGTGCCACCAGGGGGGGTCAGATTAGCGAAGAGACCCAGTACTTC.

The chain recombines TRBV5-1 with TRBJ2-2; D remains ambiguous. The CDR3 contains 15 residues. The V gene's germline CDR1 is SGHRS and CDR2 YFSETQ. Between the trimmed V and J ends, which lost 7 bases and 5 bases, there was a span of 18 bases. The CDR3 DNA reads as TGCGCCAGCTCCCCTGCGGAAATGAAGACCGGGGAGCTGTTTTTT. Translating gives CASSPAEMKTGELFF.

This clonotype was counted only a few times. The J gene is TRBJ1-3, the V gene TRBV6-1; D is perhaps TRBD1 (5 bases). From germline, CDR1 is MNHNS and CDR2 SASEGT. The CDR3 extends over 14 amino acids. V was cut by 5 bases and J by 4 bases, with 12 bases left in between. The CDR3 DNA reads TGTGCCAGCAGTCGAATGACAGCCGGAAACACCATATATTTT. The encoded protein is CASSRMTAGNTIYF.

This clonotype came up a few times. The CDR3 DNA is TGCGCCAGCAGCTTGGCCGTCAGCCTCACCGGGGAGCTGTTTTTT. Its protein product is CASSLAVSLTGELFF. The chain carries TRBV5-1 and TRBJ2-2, with D unclear. The CDR3 runs to 15 residues. Trimming shortened V by 0 bases and J by 4 bases, and 10 bases separated the two germline ends. Germline CDR1 reads SGHRS; CDR2 reads YFSETQ.

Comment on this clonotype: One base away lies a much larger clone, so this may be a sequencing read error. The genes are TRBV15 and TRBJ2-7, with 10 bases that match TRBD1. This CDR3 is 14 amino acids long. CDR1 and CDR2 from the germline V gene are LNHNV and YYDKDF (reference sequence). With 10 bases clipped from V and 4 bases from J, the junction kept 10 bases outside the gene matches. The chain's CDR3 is CASKGTGAFYEQYF. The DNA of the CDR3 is TGTGCCAGCAAGGGGACAGGGGCCTTTTACGAGCAGTACTTC. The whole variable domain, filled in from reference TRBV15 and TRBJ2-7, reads DAMVIQNPRYQVTQFGKPVTLSCSQTLNHNVMYWYQQKSSQAPKLLFHYYDKDFNNEADTPDNFQSRRPNTSFCFLDIRSPGLGDTAMYLCASKGTGAFYEQYFGPGTRLTVT.

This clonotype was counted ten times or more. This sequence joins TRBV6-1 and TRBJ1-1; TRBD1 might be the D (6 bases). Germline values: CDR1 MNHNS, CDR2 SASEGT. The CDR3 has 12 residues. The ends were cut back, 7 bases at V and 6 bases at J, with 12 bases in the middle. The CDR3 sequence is CASNPGEAEAFF. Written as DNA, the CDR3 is TGTGCCAGCAATCCAGGGGAGGCTGAAGCTTTCTTT.

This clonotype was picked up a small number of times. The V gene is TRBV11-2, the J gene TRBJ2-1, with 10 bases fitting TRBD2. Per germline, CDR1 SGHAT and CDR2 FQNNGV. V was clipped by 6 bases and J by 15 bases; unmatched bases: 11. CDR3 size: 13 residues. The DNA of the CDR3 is TGTGCCAGCAGTCAAACTAAGCGGGAGGGTCGGTTCTTC. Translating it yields CASSQTKREGRFF. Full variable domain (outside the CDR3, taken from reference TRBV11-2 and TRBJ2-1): EAGVAQSPRYKIIEKRQSVAFWCNPISGHATLYWYQQILGQGPKLLIQFQNNGVVDDSQLPKDRFSAERLKGVDSTLKIQPAKLEDSAVYLCASSQTKREGRFFGPGTRLTVL.

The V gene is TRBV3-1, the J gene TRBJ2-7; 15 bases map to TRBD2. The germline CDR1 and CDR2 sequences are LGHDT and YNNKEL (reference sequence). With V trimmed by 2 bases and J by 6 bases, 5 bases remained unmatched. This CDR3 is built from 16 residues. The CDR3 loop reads CASSQMWTSGRGEQYF. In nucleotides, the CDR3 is TGTGCCAGCAGCCAAATGTGGACTAGCGGGAGGGGCGAGCAGTACTTC.

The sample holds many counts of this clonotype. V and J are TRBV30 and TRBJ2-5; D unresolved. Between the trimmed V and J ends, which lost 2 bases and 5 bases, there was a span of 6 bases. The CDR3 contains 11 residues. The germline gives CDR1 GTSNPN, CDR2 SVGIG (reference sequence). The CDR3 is CAWSIVETQYF. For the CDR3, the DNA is TGTGCCTGGAGTATAGTTGAGACCCAGTACTTC.

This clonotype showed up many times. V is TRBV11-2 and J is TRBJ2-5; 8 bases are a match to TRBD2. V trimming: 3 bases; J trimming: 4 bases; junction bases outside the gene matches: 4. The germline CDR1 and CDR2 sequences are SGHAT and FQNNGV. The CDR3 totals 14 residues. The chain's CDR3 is CASSFGGVLETQYF. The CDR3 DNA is TGTGCCAGCAGCTTCGGGGGGGTCCTAGAGACCCAGTACTTC.

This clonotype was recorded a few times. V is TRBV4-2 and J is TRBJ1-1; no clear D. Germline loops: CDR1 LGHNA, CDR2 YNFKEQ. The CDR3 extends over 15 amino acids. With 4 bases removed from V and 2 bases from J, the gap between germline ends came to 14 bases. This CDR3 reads CASSLEGRPNTEAFF. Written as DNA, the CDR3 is TGTGCCAGCAGCCTTGAGGGCAGGCCCAACACTGAAGCTTTCTTT.

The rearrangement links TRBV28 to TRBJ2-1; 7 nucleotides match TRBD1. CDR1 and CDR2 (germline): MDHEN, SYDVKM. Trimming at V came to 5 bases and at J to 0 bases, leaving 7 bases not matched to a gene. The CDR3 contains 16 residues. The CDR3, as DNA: TGTGCCAGCAGTCAAGCCCCAGGGGGCTCCTACAATGAGCAGTTCTTC. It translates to CASSQAPGGSYNEQFF.

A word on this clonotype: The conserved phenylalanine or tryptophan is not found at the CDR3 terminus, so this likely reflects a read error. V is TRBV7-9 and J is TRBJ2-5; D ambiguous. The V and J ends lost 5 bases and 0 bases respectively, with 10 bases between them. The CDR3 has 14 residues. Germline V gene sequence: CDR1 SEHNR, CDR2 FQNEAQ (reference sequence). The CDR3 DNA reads TGTGCCAGCAGCGTGGAACAGTACCAAGAGACCCAGTACTCC. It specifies CASSVEQYQETQYS.

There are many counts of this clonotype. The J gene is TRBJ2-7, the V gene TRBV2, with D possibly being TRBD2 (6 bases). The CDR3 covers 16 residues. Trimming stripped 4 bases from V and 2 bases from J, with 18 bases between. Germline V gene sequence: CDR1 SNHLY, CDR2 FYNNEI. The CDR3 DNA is TGTGCCAGCAGTGTCCCTACCTCCGGGACTCCCTACGAGCAGTACTTC. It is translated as CASSVPTSGTPYEQYF.

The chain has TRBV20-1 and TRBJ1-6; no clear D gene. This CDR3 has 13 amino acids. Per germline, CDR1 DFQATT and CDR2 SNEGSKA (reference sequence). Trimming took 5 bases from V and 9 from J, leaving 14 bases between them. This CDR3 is CSAPEIPISPLHF. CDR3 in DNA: TGCAGTGCTCCCGAGATCCCCATTTCACCCCTCCACTTT.

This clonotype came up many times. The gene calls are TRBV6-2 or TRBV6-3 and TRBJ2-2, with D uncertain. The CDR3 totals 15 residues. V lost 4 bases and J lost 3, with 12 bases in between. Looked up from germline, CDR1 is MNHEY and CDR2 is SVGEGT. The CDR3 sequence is CASSSLRVYTGELFF. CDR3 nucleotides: TGTGCCAGCAGTTCCCTCCGGGTCTACACCGGGGAGCTGTTTTTT.

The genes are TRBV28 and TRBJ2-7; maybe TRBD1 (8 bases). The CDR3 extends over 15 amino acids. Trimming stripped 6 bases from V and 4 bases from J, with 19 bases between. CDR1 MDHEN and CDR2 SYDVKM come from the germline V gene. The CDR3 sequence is CASSPDGQGGYEQYF. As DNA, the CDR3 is TGTGCCAGCAGCCCGGATGGACAGGGAGGGTACGAGCAGTACTTC.

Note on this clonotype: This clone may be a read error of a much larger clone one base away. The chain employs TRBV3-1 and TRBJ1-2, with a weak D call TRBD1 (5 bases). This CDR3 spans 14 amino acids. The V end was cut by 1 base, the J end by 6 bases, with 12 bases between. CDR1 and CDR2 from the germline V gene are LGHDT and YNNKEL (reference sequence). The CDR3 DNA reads TGTGCCAGCAGCCAAGCAAATCAGGGAAATGGCTACACCTTC. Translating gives CASSQANQGNGYTF.

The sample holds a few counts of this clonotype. The CDR3 DNA reads as TGCAGTGCTGGGATCTCTAGCGAGCAGTACTTC. Translation: CSAGISSEQYF. The chain links TRBV20-1 to TRBJ2-7; D unclear. The ends were cut back, 5 bases at V and 6 bases at J, with 11 bases in the middle. From germline, CDR1 is DFQATT and CDR2 SNEGSKA (reference sequence). The CDR3 covers 11 residues.

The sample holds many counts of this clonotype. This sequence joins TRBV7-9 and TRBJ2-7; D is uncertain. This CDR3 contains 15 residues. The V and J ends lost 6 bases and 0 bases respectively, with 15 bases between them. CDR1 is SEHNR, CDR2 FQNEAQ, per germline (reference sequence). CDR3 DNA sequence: TGTGCCAGCAGTTTCCGTAGGCAGAGCTCCTACGAGCAGTACTTC. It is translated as CASSFRRQSSYEQYF.

The CDR3 loop is CASSPRTGAGQETQYF. CDR3 sequence (DNA): TGCGCCAGCAGCCCGAGGACAGGGGCGGGACAAGAGACCCAGTACTTC. This rearrangement joins TRBV4-1 to TRBJ2-5; TRBD1 matches at 9 bases. The germline gives CDR1 MGHRA, CDR2 YSYEKL. The CDR3 contains 16 residues. Germline trimming cut 4 bases from V and 2 bases from J; bases unmatched to any gene: 8.

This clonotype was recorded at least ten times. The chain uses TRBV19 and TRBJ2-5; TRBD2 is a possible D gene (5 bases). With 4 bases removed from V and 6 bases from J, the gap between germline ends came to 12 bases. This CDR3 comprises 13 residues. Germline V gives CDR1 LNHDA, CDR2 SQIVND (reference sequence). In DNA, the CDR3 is TGTGCCAGTAGTAAGGAGACCGGGAAGACCCAGTACTTC. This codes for CASSKETGKTQYF.

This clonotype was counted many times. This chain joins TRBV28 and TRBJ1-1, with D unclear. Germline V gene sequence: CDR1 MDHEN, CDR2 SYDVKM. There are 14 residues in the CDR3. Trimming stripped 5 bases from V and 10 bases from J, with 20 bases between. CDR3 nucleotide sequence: TGTGCCAGCAGTCCCCTTAGGTTTCGGTCGGGAGCTTTCTTT. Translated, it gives CASSPLRFRSGAFF.

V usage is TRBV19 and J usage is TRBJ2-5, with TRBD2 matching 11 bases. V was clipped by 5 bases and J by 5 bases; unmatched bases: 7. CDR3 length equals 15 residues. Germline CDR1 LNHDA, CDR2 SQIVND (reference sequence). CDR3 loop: CASSDSGRALETQYF. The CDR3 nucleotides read TGTGCCAGTAGTGATAGCGGGAGGGCCTTGGAGACCCAGTACTTC.

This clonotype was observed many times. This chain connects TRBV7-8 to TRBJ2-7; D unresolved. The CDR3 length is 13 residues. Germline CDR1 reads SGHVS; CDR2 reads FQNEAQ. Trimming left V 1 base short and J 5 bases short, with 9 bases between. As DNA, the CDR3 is TGTGCCAGCAGCTTAGTTTTCGCAAACGAGCAGTACTTC. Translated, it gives CASSLVFANEQYF.

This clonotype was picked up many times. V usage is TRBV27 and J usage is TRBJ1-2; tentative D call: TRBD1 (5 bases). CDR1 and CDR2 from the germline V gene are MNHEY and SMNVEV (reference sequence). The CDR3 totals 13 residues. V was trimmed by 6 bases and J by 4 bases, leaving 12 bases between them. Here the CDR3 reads CASSRGGSYGYTF. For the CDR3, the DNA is TGTGCCAGCAGCCGGGGCGGCTCCTATGGCTACACCTTC.

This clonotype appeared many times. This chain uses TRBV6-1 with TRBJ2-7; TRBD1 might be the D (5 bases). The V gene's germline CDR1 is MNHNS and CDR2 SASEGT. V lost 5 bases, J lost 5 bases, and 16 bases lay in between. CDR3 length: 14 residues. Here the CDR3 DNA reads TGTGCCAGCAGTACTTTTCAGGGCAGGGACGAGCAGTACTTC. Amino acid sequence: CASSTFQGRDEQYF.

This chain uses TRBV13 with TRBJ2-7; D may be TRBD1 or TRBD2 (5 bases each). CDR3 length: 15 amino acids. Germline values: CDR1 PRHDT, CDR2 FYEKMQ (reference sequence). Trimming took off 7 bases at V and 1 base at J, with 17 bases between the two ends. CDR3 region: CASTRAGAASYEQYF. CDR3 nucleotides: TGTGCCAGCACCCGGGCCGGGGCCGCGTCCTACGAGCAGTACTTC.

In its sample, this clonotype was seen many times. The CDR3 DNA sequence: TGTGCCAGCAGTTGGGGACAAAGAGGGTACGAGCAGTACTTC. Translating it yields CASSWGQRGYEQYF. V gene TRBV11-2 combines with J gene TRBJ2-7; TRBD1 is a possible D gene (6 bases). V lost 6 bases and J lost 4, with 16 bases in between. The CDR3 has 14 residues. The germline gives CDR1 SGHAT, CDR2 FQNNGV. Full variable domain (missing parts from reference TRBV11-2 and TRBJ2-7): EAGVAQSPRYKIIEKRQSVAFWCNPISGHATLYWYQQILGQGPKLLIQFQNNGVVDDSQLPKDRFSAERLKGVDSTLKIQPAKLEDSAVYLCASSWGQRGYEQYFGPGTRLTVT.

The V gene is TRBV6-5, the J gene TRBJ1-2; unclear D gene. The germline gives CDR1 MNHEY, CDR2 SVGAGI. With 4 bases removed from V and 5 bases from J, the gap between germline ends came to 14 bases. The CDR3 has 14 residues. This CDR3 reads CASSFDGKGYGYTF. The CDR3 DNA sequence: TGTGCCAGCAGTTTCGATGGTAAAGGTTATGGCTACACCTTC.

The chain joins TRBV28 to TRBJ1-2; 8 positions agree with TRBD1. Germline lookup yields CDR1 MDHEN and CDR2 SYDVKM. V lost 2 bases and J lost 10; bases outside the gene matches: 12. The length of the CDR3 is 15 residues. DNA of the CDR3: TGTGCCAGCAGTTTACGGAGACAGGGGACCCGCTACTACACCTTC. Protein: CASSLRRQGTRYYTF.

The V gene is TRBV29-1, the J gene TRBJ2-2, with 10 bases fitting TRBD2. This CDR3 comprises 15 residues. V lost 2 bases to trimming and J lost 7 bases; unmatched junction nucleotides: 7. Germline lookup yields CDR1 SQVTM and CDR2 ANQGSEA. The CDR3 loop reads CSVETTSGKYGELFF. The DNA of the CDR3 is TGCAGCGTTGAAACCACTAGCGGGAAATACGGGGAGCTGTTTTTT.